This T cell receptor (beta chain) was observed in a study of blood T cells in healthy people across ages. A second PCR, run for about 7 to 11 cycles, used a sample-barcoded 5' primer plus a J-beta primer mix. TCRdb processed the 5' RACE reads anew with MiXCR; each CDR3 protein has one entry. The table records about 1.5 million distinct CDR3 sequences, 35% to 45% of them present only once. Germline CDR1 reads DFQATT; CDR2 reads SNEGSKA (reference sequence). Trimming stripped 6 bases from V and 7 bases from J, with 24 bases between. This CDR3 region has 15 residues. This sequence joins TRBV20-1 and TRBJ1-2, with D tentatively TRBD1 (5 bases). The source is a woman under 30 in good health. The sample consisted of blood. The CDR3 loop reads CSARGMAGSVRGYTF. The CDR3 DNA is TGCAGTGCCCGCGGGATGGCAGGGAGTGTTCGTGGCTACACCTTC.